The 7 T cell receptor beta chains listed next were all sequenced from one sample in a study of T cells in Graves' hyperthyroidism and ophthalmopathy. Authors of the study amplified TCR beta CDR3 regions from RNA transcripts. In the first-round RT-PCR of the TCR CDR3, the HTBI primer set was used. Using its own MiXCR run on the multiplex PCR reads, TCRdb lists one record per CDR3 protein. The sample yields around 340,000 distinct CDR3 sequences, around a sixth seen once. Sequenced material: blood. The receptors come from a woman aged 40 to 50 with Graves' ophthalmopathy.

This clonotype came up many times. Its ends do not fully match the called genes, so a read error is possible. The chain recombines TRBV28 with TRBJ1-5; a possible D gene is TRBD1 (6 bases). The CDR3 runs 15 residues. Germline loops: CDR1 MDHEN, CDR2 SYDVKM. The CDR3 DNA is TGCGCCAGCAGTTTACACAGGGAGCGCAATCAGCCCCAGCATTTT. Its translation is CASSLHRERNQPQHF.

CDR3 protein: CASSTDPGSYEQYF. CDR3 nucleotide sequence: TGTGCCAGCAGCACTGACCCCGGCTCCTACGAGCAGTACTTC. The rearrangement links TRBV11-2 to TRBJ2-7; no clear D gene. The CDR3 consists of 14 residues. The V gene's germline CDR1 is SGHAT and CDR2 FQNNGV. The V gene lost 5 bases and the J gene lost 0 bases, with 11 bases spanning the gap.

This clonotype has a count of ten or more. A clone one base away is much larger, so this may be a read error. This chain links TRBV28 with TRBJ1-5; D is perhaps TRBD1 (5 bases). The CDR3 is 15 amino acids. V dropped 5 bases and J dropped 0 bases, with 11 bases sitting between them. Germline V gene data show CDR1 as MDHEN and CDR2 as SYDVKM. DNA for the CDR3: TGTGCCAGCAGTCAGCCCGGGGGTAGCAATCAGCCCCAGCATTTT. Amino acids: CASSQPGGSNQPQHF.

This clonotype occurred many times. The chain carries TRBV20-1 and TRBJ2-7; 11 nucleotides match TRBD2. The CDR3 sequence is 14 residues long. Germline CDR1 is DFQATT and CDR2 is SNEGSKA (reference sequence). V lost 0 bases, J lost 2 bases, and 0 bases stayed unmatched. CDR3 sequence reads: CSARETSGAYEQYF. The CDR3 DNA sequence: TGCAGTGCTAGAGAGACTAGCGGGGCCTACGAGCAGTACTTC.

The gene calls are TRBV27 and TRBJ1-2; possibly TRBD1 for D (6 bases). The germline gives CDR1 MNHEY, CDR2 SMNVEV (reference sequence). The CDR3 runs 15 residues. Trimming removed 0 bases from V and 8 bases from J, with 16 bases in between. CDR3 in amino acids: CASSLSRGGAWGYTF. CDR3 DNA: TGTGCCAGCAGTTTATCGAGGGGGGGCGCTTGGGGCTACACCTTC.

This clonotype was observed a few times. The chain employs TRBV6-1 and TRBJ2-5; TRBD2 matches at 13 bases. Trimming at V came to 5 bases and at J to 5 bases, leaving 14 bases not matched to a gene. In germline, CDR1 is MNHNS, CDR2 SASEGT. The CDR3 covers 18 residues. CDR3 amino acids: CASSRVAGGLAGVETQYF. CDR3 in DNA: TGTGCCAGCAGTCGAGTGGCGGGTGGACTAGCGGGAGTGGAGACCCAGTACTTC.

This clonotype was detected many times. This rearrangement joins TRBV28 to TRBJ1-5, with TRBD1 as a possible D gene (5 bases). The CDR3 length is 13 residues. CDR1 is MDHEN and CDR2 is SYDVKM in the germline V gene. V gave up 2 bases and J gave up 11 bases, with 13 bases separating them. CDR3 loop: CASSLTGLRAQHF. The CDR3, as DNA: TGTGCCAGCAGTTTAACGGGGCTTCGGGCCCAGCATTTT.